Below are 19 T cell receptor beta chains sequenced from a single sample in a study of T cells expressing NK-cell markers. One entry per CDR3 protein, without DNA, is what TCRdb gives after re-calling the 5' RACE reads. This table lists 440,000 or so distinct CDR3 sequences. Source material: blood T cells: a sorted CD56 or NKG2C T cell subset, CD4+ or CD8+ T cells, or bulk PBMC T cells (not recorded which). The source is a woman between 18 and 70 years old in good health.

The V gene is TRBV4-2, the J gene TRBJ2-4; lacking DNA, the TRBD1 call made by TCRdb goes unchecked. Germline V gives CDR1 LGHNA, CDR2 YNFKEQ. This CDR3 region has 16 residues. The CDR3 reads CASSQGGYGAKNIQYF.

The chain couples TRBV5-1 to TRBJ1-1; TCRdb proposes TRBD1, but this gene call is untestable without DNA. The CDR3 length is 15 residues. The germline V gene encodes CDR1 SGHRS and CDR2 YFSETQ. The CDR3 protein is CASSVTGTGDTEAFF.

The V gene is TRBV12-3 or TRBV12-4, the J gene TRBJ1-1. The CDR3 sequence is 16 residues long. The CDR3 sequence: CASSWGGNLMNTEAFF.

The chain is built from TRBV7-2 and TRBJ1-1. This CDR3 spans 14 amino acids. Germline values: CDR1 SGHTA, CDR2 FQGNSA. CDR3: CASSYQVGRTEAFF. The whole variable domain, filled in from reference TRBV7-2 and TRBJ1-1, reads GAGVSQSPSNKVTEKGKDVELRCDPISGHTALYWYRQSLGQGLEFLIYFQGNSAPDKSGLPSDRFSAERTGGSVSTLTIQRTQQEDSAVYLCASSYQVGRTEAFFGQGTRLTVV.

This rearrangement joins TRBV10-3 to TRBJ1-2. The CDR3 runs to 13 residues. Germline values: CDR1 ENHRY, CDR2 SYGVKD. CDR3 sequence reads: CAISERDSYGYTF.

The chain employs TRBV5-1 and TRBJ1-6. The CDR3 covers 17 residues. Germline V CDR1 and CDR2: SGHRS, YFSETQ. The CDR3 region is CASSLEAVSSYNSPLHF.

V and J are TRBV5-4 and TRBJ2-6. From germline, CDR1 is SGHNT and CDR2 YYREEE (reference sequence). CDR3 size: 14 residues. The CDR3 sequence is CASSLVGGANVLTF.

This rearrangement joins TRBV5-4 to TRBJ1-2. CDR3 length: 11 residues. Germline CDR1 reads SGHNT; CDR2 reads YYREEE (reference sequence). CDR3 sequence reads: CASSSNYGYTF.

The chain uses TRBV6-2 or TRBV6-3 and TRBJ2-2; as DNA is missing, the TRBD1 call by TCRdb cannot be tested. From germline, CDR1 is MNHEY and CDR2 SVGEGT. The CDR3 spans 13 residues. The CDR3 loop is CAYLTENTGELFF.

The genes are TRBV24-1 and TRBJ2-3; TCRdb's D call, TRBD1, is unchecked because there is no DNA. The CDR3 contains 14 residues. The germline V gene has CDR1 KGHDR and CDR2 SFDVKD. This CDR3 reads CATSGSSWGDTQYF.

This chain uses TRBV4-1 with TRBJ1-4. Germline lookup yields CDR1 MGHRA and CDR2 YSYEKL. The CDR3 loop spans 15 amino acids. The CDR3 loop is CASSQDSLGGEKLFF.

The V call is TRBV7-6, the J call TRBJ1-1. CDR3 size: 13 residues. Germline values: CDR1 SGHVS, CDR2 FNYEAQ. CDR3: CASSLSSATEAFF.

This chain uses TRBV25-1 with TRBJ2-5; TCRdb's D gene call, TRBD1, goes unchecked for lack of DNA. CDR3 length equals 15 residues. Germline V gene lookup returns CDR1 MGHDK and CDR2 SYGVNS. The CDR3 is CASSELWTDQETQYF. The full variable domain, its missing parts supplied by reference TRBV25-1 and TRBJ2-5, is EADIYQTPRYLVIGTGKKITLECSQTMGHDKMYWYQQDPGMELHLIHYSYGVNSTEKGDLSSESTVSRIRTEHFPLTLESARPSHTSQYLCASSELWTDQETQYFGPGTRLLVL.

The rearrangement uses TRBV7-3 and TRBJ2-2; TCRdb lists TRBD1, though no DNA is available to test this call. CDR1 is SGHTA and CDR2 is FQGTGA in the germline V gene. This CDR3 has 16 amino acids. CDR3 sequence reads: CASSPLQGPQTGELFF.

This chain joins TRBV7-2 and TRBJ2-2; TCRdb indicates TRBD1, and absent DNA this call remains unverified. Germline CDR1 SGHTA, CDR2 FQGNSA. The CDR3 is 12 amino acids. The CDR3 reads CASSPRKGELFF.

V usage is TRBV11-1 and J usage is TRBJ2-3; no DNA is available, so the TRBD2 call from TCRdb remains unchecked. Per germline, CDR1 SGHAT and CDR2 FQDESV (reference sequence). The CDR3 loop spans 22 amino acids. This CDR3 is CASSFAKGPGLAGLRGTDTQYF.

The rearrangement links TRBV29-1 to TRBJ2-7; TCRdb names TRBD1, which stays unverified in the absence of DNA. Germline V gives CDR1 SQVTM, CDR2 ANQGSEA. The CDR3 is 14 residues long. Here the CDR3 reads CSILSGTGVYEQYF.

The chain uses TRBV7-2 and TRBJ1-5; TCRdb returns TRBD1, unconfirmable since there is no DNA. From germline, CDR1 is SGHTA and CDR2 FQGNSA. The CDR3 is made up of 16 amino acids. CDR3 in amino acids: CASSWLGAYSNQPQHF.

The CDR3 loop is CASSSPRAGGSTDTQYF. The V gene is TRBV12-3 or TRBV12-4, the J gene TRBJ2-3; TCRdb calls TRBD1, which cannot be checked without DNA. The length of the CDR3 is 17 residues.